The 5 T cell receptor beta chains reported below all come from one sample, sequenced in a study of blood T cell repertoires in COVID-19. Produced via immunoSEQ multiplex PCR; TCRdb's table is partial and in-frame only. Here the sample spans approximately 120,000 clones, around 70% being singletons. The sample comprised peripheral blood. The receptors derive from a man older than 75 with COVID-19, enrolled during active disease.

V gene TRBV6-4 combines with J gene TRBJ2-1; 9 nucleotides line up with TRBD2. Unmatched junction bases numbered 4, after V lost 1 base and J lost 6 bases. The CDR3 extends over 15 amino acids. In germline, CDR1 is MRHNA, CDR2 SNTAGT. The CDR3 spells CASSDFGTSSNEQFF. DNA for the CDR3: TGTGCCAGCAGTGACTTCGGGACTAGCAGCAATGAGCAGTTCTTC.

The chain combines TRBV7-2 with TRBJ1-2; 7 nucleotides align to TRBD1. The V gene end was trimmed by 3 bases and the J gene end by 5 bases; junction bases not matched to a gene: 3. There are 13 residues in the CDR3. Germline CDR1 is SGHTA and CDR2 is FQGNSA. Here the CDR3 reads CASSLKQGYGYTF. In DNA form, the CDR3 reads TGTGCCAGCAGCTTGAAACAGGGGTATGGCTACACCTTC.

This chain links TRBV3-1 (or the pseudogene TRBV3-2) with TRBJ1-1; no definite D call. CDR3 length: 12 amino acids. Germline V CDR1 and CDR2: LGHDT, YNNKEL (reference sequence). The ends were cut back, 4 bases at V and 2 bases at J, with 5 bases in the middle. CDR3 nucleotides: TGTGCCAGCAGCCTTCGTAACACTGAAGCTTTCTTT. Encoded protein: CASSLRNTEAFF.

CDR3 protein: CASSSSGTGEKLFF. CDR3 in DNA: TGTGCCAGCAGTTCCAGCGGAACGGGTGAAAAACTGTTTTTT. The rearrangement joins TRBV6-5 to TRBJ1-4; D remains unclear. CDR3 length: 14 amino acids. Trimming left V 4 bases short and J 7 bases short, with 13 bases between. Germline lookup yields CDR1 MNHEY and CDR2 SVGAGI.

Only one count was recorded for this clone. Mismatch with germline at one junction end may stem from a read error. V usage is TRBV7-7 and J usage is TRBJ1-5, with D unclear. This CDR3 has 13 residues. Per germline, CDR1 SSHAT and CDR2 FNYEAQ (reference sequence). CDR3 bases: TGTGCTAGCAGCCCGCAGGCCGCGACGCCCCAGCATTTT. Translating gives CASSPQAATPQHF.